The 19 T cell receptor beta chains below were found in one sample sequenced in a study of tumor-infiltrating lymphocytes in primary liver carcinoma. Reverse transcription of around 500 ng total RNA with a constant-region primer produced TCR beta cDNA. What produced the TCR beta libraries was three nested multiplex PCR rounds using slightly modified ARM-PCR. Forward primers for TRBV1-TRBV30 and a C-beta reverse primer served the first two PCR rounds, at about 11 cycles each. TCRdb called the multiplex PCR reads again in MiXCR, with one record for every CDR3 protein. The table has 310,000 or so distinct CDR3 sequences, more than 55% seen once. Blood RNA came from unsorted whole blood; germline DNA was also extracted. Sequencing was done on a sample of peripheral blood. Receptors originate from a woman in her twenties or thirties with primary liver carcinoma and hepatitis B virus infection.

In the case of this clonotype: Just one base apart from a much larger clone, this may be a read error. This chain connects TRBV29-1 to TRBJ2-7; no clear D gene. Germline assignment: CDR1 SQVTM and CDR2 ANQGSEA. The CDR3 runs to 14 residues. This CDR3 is CSVENPGRPYEQCF. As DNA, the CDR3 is TGCAGCGTTGAAAACCCAGGAAGACCCTACGAGCAGTGCTTC.

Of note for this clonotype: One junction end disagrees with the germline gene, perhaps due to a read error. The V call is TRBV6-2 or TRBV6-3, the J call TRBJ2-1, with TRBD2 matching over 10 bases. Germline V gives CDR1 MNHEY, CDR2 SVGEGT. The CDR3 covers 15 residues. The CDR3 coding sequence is TGTGCCAGCAGCTTTAGGGGACTAGCGCTCAATGAGCAGCTCTTC. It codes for CASSFRGLALNEQLF.

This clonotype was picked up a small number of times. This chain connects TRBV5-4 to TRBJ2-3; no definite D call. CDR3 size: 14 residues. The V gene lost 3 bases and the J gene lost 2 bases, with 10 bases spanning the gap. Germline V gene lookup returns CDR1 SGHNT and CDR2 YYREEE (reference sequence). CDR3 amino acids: CASSSRILTDTQYF. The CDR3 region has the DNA TGTGCCAGCAGCTCTCGAATCCTCACAGATACGCAGTATTTT.

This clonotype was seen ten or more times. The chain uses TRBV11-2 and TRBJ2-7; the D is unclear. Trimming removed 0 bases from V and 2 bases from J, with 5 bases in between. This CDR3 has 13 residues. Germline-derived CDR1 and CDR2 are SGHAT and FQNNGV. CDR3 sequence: CASSLDYPYEQYF. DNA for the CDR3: TGTGCCAGCAGCTTAGACTACCCCTACGAGCAGTACTTC.

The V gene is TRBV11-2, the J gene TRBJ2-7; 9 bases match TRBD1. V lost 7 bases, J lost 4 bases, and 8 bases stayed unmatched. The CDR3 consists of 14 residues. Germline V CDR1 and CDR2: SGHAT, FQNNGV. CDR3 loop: CASNLTGGRYEQYF. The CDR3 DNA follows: TGTGCCAGCAACTTGACAGGGGGTCGATACGAGCAGTACTTC.

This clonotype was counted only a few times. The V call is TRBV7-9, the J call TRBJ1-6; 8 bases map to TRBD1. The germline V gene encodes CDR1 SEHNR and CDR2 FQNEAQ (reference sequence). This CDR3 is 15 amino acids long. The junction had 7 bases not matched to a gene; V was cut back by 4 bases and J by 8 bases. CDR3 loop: CASSSGTGAHSPLHF. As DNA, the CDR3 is TGTGCCAGCAGCTCGGGGACAGGTGCTCATTCACCCCTCCACTTT.

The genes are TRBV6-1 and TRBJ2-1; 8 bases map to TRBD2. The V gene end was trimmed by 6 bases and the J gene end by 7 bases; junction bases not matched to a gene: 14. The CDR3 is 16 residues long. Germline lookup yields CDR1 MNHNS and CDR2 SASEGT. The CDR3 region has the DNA TGTGCCAGCAGGGCATTCCCGGGACTAGGTACTAATGAGCAGTTCTTC. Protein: CASRAFPGLGTNEQFF.

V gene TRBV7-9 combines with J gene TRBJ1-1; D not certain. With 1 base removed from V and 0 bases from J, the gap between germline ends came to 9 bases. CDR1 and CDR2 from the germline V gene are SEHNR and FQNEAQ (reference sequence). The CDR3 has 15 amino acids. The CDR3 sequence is CASSLGGSLNTEAFF. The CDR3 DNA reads TGTGCCAGCAGCTTAGGCGGCAGCTTGAACACTGAAGCTTTCTTT.

The CDR3: CSTDTYNEQFF. As DNA, the CDR3 is TGCAGCACTGACACCTACAATGAGCAGTTCTTC. V gene TRBV29-1 combines with J gene TRBJ2-1; D remains ambiguous. The ends were cut back, 8 bases at V and 2 bases at J, with 7 bases in the middle. The CDR3 is 11 residues long. From germline, CDR1 is SQVTM and CDR2 ANQGSEA.

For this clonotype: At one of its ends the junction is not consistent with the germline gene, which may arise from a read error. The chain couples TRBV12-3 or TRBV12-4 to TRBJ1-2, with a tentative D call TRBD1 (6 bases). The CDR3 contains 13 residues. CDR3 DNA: TGTGCCAGCAGCCAAACGGGGGGCTATGGCTGCACCTTC. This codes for CASSQTGGYGCTF.

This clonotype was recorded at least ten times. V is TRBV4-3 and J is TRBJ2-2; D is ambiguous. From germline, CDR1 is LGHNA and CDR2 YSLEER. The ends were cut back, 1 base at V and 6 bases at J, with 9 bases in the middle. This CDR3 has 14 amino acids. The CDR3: CASSQGSFPGELFF. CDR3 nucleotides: TGCGCCAGCAGCCAAGGGAGTTTTCCCGGGGAGCTGTTTTTT.

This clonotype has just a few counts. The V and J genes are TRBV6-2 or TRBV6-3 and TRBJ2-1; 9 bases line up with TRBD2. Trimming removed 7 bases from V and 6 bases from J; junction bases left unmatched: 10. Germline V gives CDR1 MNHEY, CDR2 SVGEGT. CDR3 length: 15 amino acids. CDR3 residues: CASKKREVTTNEQFF. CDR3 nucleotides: TGTGCCAGCAAAAAGCGGGAGGTCACAACCAATGAGCAGTTCTTC.

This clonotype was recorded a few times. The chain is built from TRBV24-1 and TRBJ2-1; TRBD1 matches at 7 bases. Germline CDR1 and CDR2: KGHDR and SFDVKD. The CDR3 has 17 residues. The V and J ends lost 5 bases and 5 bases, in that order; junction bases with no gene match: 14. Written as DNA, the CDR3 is TGTGCCACCAGTGGTCACAGGGGCGCTGATCTGGACAATGAGCAGTTCTTC. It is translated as CATSGHRGADLDNEQFF.

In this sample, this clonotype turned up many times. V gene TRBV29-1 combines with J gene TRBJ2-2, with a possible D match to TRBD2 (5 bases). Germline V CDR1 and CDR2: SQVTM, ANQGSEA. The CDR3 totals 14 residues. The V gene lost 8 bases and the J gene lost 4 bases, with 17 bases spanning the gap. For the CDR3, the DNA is TGCAGCCTTTCCCCTCTAGCAGGCACCGGGGAGCTGTTTTTT. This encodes CSLSPLAGTGELFF.

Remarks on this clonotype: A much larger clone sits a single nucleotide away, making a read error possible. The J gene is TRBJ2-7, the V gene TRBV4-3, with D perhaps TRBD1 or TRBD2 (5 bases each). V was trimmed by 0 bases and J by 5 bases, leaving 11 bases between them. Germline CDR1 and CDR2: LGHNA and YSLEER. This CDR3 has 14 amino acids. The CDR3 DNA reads TGCGCCAGCAGCCAAGACCAGGGACGAAACGAGCAGTACTTC. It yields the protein CASSQDQGRNEQYF.

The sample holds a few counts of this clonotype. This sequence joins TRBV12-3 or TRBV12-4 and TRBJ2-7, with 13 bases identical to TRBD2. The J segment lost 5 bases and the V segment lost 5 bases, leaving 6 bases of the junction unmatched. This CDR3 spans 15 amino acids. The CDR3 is CASSRGLAGYHEQYF. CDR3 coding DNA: TGTGCCAGCAGTAGGGGACTAGCGGGATACCACGAGCAGTACTTC.

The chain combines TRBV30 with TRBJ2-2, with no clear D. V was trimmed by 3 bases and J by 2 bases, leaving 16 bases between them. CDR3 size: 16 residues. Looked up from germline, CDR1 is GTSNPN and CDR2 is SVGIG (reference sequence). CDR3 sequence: CAWRPGVQSNTGELFF. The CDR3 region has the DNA TGTGCCTGGAGGCCCGGAGTACAGTCTAACACCGGGGAGCTGTTTTTT.

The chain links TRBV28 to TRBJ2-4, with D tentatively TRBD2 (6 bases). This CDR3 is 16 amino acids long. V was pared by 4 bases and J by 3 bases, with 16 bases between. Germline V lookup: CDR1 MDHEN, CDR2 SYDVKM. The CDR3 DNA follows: TGTGCCAGCAGTTCAGACCCTAGCGACTACAAAAACATTCAGTACTTC. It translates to CASSSDPSDYKNIQYF. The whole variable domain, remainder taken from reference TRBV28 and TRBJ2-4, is DVKVTQSSRYLVKRTGEKVFLECVQDMDHENMFWYRQDPGLGLRLIYFSYDVKMKEKGDIPEGYSVSREKKERFSLILESASTNQTSMYLCASSSDPSDYKNIQYFGAGTRLSVL.

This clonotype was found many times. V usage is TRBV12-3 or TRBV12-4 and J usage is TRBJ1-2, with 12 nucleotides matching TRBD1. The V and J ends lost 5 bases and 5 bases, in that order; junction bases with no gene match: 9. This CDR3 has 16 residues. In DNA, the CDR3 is TGTGCCAGCAGTCCCTGGGACAGGGGGCCAGGTTATGGCTACACCTTC. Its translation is CASSPWDRGPGYGYTF.